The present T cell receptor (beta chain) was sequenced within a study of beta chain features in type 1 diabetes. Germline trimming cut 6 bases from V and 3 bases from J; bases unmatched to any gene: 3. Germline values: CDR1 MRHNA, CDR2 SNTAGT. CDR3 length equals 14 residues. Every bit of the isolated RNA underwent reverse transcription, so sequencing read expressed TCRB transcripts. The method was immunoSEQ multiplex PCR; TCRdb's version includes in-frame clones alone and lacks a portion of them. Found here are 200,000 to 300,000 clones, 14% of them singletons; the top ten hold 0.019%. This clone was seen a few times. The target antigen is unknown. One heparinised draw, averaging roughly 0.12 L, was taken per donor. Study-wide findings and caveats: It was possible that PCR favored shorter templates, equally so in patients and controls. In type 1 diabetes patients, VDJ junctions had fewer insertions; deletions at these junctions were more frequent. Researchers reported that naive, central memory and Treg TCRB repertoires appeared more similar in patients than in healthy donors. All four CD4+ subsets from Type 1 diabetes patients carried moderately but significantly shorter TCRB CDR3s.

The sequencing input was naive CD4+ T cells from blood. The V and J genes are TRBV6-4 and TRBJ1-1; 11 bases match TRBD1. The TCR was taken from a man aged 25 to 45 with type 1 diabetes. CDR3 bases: TGTGCCAGCAGCCGGGGACAGGGGGACACTGAAGCTTTCTTT. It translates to CASSRGQGDTEAFF.